This is a list of T cell receptor beta chains from one sample in a study of a mutant IDH1 vaccine in newly diagnosed glioma. Here immunoSEQ multiplex PCR was the method, and the copy in TCRdb shows in-frame clones only, minus some. The sample holds 80,000 to 100,000 clones; about four fifths are singletons and the top ten take about 5.3%. The input for sequencing was PBMCs, taken from a glioma patient treated with radiotherapy, temozolomide or both. Receptor source: a man aged 40-50 years with glioma. Some clones in this sample may be carry-over from other donors' samples. Each CDR3 is given with its conserved first and last residue. D genes are given only for firm matches. Size is omitted from some rows. Given values are once, few, many or a class for expanded clones.

CDR3 protein: CASSLGPGVSGANVLTF; CDR3 DNA: TGCGCCAGCAGCTTGGGGCCCGGGGTCTCTGGGGCCAACGTCCTGACTTTC; J gene: TRBJ2-6; clone size: once; V gene: TRBV5-1; D gene: .
CDR3 protein: CASSIWGTSNQPQHF; CDR3 DNA: TGTGCCAGTAGTATTTGGGGGACTAGCAATCAGCCCCAGCATTTT; J gene: TRBJ1-5; clone size: .; V gene: TRBV19; D gene: .
CDR3 protein: CASSSNRRGNYEQYF; CDR3 DNA: TGTGCCAGCAGCTCCAACAGGCGCGGGAACTACGAGCAGTACTTC; J gene: TRBJ2-7; clone size: .; V gene: TRBV11-2; D gene: .
CDR3 protein: CASSQRDGGWQETQYF; CDR3 DNA: TGCGCCAGCAGCCAGAGGGACGGGGGGTGGCAAGAGACCCAGTACTTC; J gene: TRBJ2-5; clone size: .; V gene: TRBV4-1; D gene: TRBD2
CDR3 protein: CASSRSGEETQYF; CDR3 DNA: TGTGCCAGCAGCCGCAGCGGGGAAGAGACCCAGTACTTC; J gene: TRBJ2-5; clone size: .; V gene: TRBV6-5; D gene: TRBD2
CDR3 protein: CASSSSRGGSYEQYF; CDR3 DNA: TGTGCCAGCAGCTCCTCTCGCGGGGGGTCCTACGAGCAGTACTTC; J gene: TRBJ2-7; clone size: .; V gene: TRBV7-8; D gene: TRBD2
CDR3 protein: CASSFGRGIYEQYF; CDR3 DNA: TGTGCCAGCAGCTTCGGGCGGGGGATTTACGAGCAGTACTTC; J gene: TRBJ2-7; clone size: .; V gene: TRBV7-2; D gene: TRBD2
CDR3 protein: CASSPGGPDTGELFF; CDR3 DNA: TGTGCCAGCTCCCCCGGGGGGCCAGACACCGGGGAGCTGTTTTTT; J gene: TRBJ2-2; clone size: .; V gene: TRBV5-4; D gene: .
CDR3 protein: CASSFGQGVEQYF; CDR3 DNA: TGTGCCAGCAGCTTCGGACAGGGAGTCGAGCAGTACTTC; J gene: TRBJ2-7; clone size: .; V gene: TRBV7-9; D gene: TRBD1
CDR3 protein: CASSLGELELGYTF; CDR3 DNA: TGCGCCAGCAGCTTGGGGGAATTAGAATTGGGCTACACCTTC; J gene: TRBJ1-2; clone size: .; V gene: TRBV5-1; D gene: .
CDR3 protein: CASTRQGSTDTQYF; CDR3 DNA: TGTGCCAGCACTCGACAGGGGAGCACAGATACGCAGTATTTT; J gene: TRBJ2-3; clone size: .; V gene: TRBV6-6; D gene: TRBD1
CDR3 protein: CASSTLQGDDNEQFF; CDR3 DNA: TGCGCCAGCAGCACGCTGCAGGGGGACGACAATGAGCAGTTCTTC; J gene: TRBJ2-1; clone size: .; V gene: TRBV5-1; D gene: TRBD1
CDR3 protein: CASSPGQAGGSPLHF; CDR3 DNA: TGTGCCAGCTCTCCGGGTCAAGCGGGTGGATCACCCCTCCACTTT; J gene: TRBJ1-6; clone size: .; V gene: TRBV18; D gene: .
CDR3 protein: CASSWGQGDEQYF; CDR3 DNA: TGTGCCAGCAGCTGGGGACAGGGTGACGAGCAGTACTTC; J gene: TRBJ2-7; clone size: .; V gene: TRBV11-2; D gene: TRBD1
CDR3 protein: CAWSVGGGEQYF; CDR3 DNA: TGTGCCTGGAGTGTAGGGGGCGGAGAGCAGTACTTC; J gene: TRBJ2-7; clone size: .; V gene: TRBV30; D gene: TRBD1
CDR3 protein: CACGQGVRETQYF; CDR3 DNA: TGTGCCTGCGGACAGGGGGTCAGAGAGACCCAGTACTTC; J gene: TRBJ2-5; clone size: .; V gene: TRBV30; D gene: TRBD1
CDR3 protein: CASSPEPNTEAFF; CDR3 DNA: TGTGCCAGCAGCCCGGAACCGAACACTGAAGCTTTCTTT; J gene: TRBJ1-1; clone size: .; V gene: TRBV7-9; D gene: .
CDR3 protein: CASAAGYSGNTEAFF; CDR3 DNA: TGTGCCAGCGCGGCGGGGTATTCAGGGAACACTGAAGCTTTCTTT; J gene: TRBJ1-1; clone size: .; V gene: TRBV2; D gene: .
CDR3 protein: CASKYGGTEAFF; CDR3 DNA: TGTGCCAGTAAATACGGGGGCACTGAAGCTTTCTTT; J gene: TRBJ1-1; clone size: .; V gene: TRBV6-5; D gene: .
CDR3 protein: CASSELWTELTNYGYTF; CDR3 DNA: TGTGCCAGCAGTGAACTTTGGACAGAACTTACTAACTATGGCTACACCTTC; J gene: TRBJ1-2; clone size: .; V gene: TRBV6-1; D gene: .
CDR3 protein: CASSVRHSYEQYF; CDR3 DNA: TGTGCCAGCAGCGTAAGACACTCCTACGAGCAGTACTTC; J gene: TRBJ2-7; clone size: .; V gene: TRBV9; D gene: .
CDR3 protein: CASRQGAGTGELFF; CDR3 DNA: TGTGCCAGCAGACAGGGGGCAGGCACCGGGGAGCTGTTTTTT; J gene: TRBJ2-2; clone size: .; V gene: TRBV7-9; D gene: TRBD1
CDR3 protein: CASSESGGLYGYTF; CDR3 DNA: TGTGCCAGCAGCGAATCAGGGGGGCTCTATGGCTACACCTTC; J gene: TRBJ1-2; clone size: .; V gene: TRBV7-9; D gene: TRBD1
CDR3 protein: CASSLETGGTEAFF; CDR3 DNA: TGCGCCAGCAGCTTGGAGACAGGGGGCACTGAAGCTTTCTTT; J gene: TRBJ1-1; clone size: .; V gene: TRBV5-1; D gene: TRBD1
CDR3 protein: CASFGVQVFFRRTEAFF; CDR3 DNA: TGTGCCAGCTTCGGAGTCCAGGTTTTTTTTCGACGGACTGAAGCTTTCTTT; J gene: TRBJ1-1; clone size: .; V gene: TRBV5-6; D gene: .
CDR3 protein: CAIRGSETQYF; CDR3 DNA: TGTGCCATCAGGGGGTCAGAGACCCAGTACTTC; J gene: TRBJ2-5; clone size: .; V gene: TRBV10-3; D gene: .
CDR3 protein: CSGALLYEQYF; CDR3 DNA: TGCAGTGGGGCCCTTCTTTACGAGCAGTACTTC; J gene: TRBJ2-7; clone size: .; V gene: TRBV20-1; D gene: .
CDR3 protein: CASSGQGTTNEKLFF; CDR3 DNA: TGTGCCAGCAGCGGACAGGGCACAACTAATGAAAAACTGTTTTTT; J gene: TRBJ1-4; clone size: .; V gene: TRBV7-9; D gene: TRBD1